This entry features one TCR beta chain sequence. Antigen unknown. This sample is part of a study of post-analysis software for immune sequencing data. The overall study: Clinical courses comprised relapsing-remitting, secondary progressive and progressive-relapsing multiple sclerosis.

The junction had 11 bases not matched to a gene; V was cut back by 5 bases and J by 15 bases. Germline CDR1 SGHTA, CDR2 FQGNSA. The CDR3 contains 13 residues. Built from TCR beta cDNA, the libraries had unique molecular identifiers in them. TCRdb ran MiXCR on the PCR reads and lists one entry per CDR3 protein. The data contain some 690,000 distinct CDR3 sequences, approximately 60% of them singletons. Regarding the study as a whole: Strong co-clustering by F measure was evident for samples that had been prepared in the same batch. Controls showed significantly higher normalized Chao1 diversity than did multiple sclerosis patients. Five TRBV segments, including TRBV5-6, TRBV5-1 and TRBV20-1, were more frequent in patients than controls.

Sequenced sample: blood. This TCR was recovered from a girl aged 2 to 9 with multiple sclerosis. The rearrangement uses TRBV7-2 and TRBJ2-1; TRBD2 matches 9 bases. The CDR3 bases are TGTGCCAGCAGCCCGCAGAGAGGCGGGAGGGGGTTCTTC. Translated: CASSPQRGGRGFF.